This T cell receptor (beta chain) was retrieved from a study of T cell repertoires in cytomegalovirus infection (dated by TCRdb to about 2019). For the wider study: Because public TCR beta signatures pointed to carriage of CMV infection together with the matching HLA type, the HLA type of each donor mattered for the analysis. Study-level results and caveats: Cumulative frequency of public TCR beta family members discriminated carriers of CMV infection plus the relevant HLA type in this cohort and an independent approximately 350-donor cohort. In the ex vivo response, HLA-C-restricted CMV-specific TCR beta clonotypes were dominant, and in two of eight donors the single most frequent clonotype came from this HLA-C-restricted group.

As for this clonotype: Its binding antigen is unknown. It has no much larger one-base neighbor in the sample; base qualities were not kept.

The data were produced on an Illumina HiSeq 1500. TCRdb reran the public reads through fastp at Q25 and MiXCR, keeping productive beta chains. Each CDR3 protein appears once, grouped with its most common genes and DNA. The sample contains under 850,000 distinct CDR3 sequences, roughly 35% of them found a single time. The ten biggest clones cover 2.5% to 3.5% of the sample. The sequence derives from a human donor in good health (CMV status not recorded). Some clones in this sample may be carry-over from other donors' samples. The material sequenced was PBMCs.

The CDR3 here reads CASSPGDRDLGTGELFF. The sequenced DNA is TGTGCCAGCAGTCCGGGGGACAGGGACCTGGGGACCGGGGAGCTGTTTTTT. The V and J segments used are TRBV6-1 and TRBJ2-2; 9 bases in the middle match TRBD1. In the germline V gene, CDR1 corresponds to MNHNS and CDR2 to SASEGT. Trimmed from V: 5 bases; trimmed from J: 5 bases; junction bases lacking a gene match: 12. From the cysteine through the phenylalanine, the CDR3 covers 17 amino acids. CDR3 DNA only is kept here, 51 bases in frame from base 1.